This T cell receptor beta chain was sequenced in a study of cytomegalovirus exposure and HLA in healthy donors. Broader study findings: Later genetic work tied a missense DCLRE1C variant to beta-chain V and J trimming.

The PCR had 60 Vbeta and 13 Jbeta primers. The repertoire was sequenced with immunoSEQ multiplex PCR; TCRdb's copy has only in-frame clones and lacks some. Counted here are around 140,000 clones, 77% occurring once; the ten biggest clones make up 1.5% to 2%. There were likely unrecorded immune exposures, though donors were nominally healthy when sampled. The germline V gene encodes CDR1 SNHLY and CDR2 FYNNEI. Deletions cut 6 bases from V and 4 bases from J, with 16 bases between. This CDR3 contains 15 residues. Details on this clone: What it recognizes is unknown.

This chain uses TRBV2 with TRBJ1-5, with D unclear. Sequencing input: PBMCs. The TCR comes from a female donor in good health and CMV-seronegative. The CDR3: CASRKTAGENQPQHF. Here the CDR3 DNA reads TGTGCCAGCAGGAAAACGGCCGGGGAGAATCAGCCCCAGCATTTT.